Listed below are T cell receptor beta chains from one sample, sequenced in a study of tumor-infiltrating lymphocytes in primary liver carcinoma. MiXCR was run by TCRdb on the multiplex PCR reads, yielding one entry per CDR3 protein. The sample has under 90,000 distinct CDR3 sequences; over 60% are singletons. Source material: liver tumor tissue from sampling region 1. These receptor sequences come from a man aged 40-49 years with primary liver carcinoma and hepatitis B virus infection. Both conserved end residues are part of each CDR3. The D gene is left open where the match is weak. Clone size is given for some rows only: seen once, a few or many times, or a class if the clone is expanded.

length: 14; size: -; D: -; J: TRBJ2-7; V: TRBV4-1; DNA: TGCGCCAGCAGCCAAGGGGGGGCGGCTGACGAGCAGTACTTC; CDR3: CASSQGGAADEQYF
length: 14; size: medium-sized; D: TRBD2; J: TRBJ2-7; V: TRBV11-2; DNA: TGTGCCAGCAGCCCCCCGGCGGGAGGAGGGGAGCAGTACTTC; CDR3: CASSPPAGGGEQYF
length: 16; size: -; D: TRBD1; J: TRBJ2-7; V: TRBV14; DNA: TGTGCCAGCAGCCAAGGATCCGAGACAGGGACCTACGAGCATTACTTC; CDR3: CASSQGSETGTYEHYF
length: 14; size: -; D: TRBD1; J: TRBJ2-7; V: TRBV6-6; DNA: TGTGCCGTCAGGGGACAGCAGCACTTCTACGAGCAGTACTTC; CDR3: CAVRGQQHFYEQYF
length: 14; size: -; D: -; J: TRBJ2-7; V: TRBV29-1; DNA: TGCAGCCTTCAACCGGGACATGGTTCATACGAGCAGTACTTC; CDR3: CSLQPGHGSYEQYF
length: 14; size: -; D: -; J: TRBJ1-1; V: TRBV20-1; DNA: TGCAGTGCCAGAGAATACATTAGGCTCGATGAAGCTTTCTTT; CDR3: CSAREYIRLDEAFF
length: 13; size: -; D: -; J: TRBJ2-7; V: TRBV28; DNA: TGTGCCTGCAGTCCAGGACGGATCTTCCAATGGTACTTC; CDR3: CACSPGRIFQWYF
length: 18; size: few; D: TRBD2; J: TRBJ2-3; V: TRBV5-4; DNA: TGTGCCAGCAGCCCTGGGACCAGCGGGGTCGGTGACACAGATACGCAGTATTTT; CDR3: CASSPGTSGVGDTDTQYF
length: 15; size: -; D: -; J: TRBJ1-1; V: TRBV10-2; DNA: TGCGCCGGCAGTGGGTCAAGCAGTATGAACACTGAAGCTTTCTTT; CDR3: CAGSGSSSMNTEAFF
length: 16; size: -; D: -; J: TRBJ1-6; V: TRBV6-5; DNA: TGTGCCTGTAGTTGGGGTAGGGGGGCCACTAATTCACCCCTCCACTTT; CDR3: CACSWGRGATNSPLHF
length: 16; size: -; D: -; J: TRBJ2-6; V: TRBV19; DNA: TGTGCCAGTAGTCCGGGACGGTTCTTTGGGGCCAACGTCCTGACTTTC; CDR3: CASSPGRFFGANVLTF
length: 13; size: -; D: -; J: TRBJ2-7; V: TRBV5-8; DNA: TGTGCCGACAGCTCCGCGATCGCCTACGAGCAGTACTTC; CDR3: CADSSAIAYEQYF
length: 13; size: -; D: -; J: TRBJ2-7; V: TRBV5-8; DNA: TGTGCCAGCAACACCGCCATCGCCTACGAGCAGTACTTC; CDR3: CASNTAIAYEQYF
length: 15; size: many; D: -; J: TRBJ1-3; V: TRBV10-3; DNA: TGTGCCATCAGTGAAGGACAGCACTCTGGAAACACCATATATTTT; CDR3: CAISEGQHSGNTIYF
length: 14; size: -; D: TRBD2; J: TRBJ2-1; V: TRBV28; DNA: TGTGCCAGCAGTTCCAGGACTAGTTACAATGAGCAGTCCTTC; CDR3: CASSSRTSYNEQSF
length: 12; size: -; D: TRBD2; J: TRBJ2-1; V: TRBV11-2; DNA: TGTGCCGGGGAGGGAGTATACAGTGAGCAGTTCTTC; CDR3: CAGEGVYSEQFF
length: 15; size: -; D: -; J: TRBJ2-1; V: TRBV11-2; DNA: TGTGCCACCGGGCAAGACCAGCAGTCCTACAGTGAGCAGTTCTTC; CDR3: CATGQDQQSYSEQFF
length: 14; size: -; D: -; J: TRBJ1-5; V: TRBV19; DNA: TGTGCCAGTATTACCTCAGGATTCGGGCAGCCCCAGCATTTT; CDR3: CASITSGFGQPQHF
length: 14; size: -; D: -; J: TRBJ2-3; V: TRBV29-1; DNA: TGCAGCGTTGAAGCTAACTCCAGCACAGATACGCAGTATTTT; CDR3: CSVEANSSTDTQYF
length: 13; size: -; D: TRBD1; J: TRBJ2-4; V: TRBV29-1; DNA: TGCAGTGCCCTCGGGACAGCCAAAAGCATTCAGTACTTC; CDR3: CSALGTAKSIQYF
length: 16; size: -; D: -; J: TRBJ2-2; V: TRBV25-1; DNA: TGTGCTAACACCAGCCACCGACTAGGGAGCACCGGGGAGCTGTTTTTT; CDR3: CANTSHRLGSTGELFF
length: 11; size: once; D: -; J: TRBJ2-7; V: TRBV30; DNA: TGTGCCTGGAGTGTAGGGGGAGAGTTGTACTTC; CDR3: CAWSVGGELYF